This entry describes one TCR beta chain. Its antigen is not identified. The data were obtained in a study of T cell responses to AZD1222 COVID-19 vaccine. Per germline, CDR1 SGHDN and CDR2 FVKESK. The CDR3 is 12 residues long. V trimming: 1 base; J trimming: 13 bases; junction bases outside the gene matches: 6. TCRdb's copy holds only in-frame clones and misses some; the assay was immunoSEQ multiplex PCR. The table shows 50,000 to 85,000 clones, with 79% occurring only once. Study-wide results and caveats: The number of AZD1222 recipients seropositive at baseline was only five to seven. Donors in the cohort were predominantly white British and more often female, and clonal diversity was possibly underestimated.

This TCR came from an adult in good health. Sequenced here: peripheral blood, sampled on day 0 of MenACWY control vaccination. The V and J genes are TRBV14 and TRBJ1-2, with TRBD1 matching 7 bases. The CDR3 sequence is CASSQVKGGLTF. The DNA for the CDR3 is TGTGCCAGCAGCCAAGTAAAAGGGGGCCTCACCTTC.